The source of this T cell receptor (beta chain) is a study of blood T cell repertoires in COVID-19 (dated by TCRdb to the early 2020s). Background for the entire study: Collaborator samples came from the United States, Italy and Spain and covered acute and convalescent phases of COVID-19. The prospective study material was composed of cDNA or gDNA derived from T cells, B-cell-depleted T cells, or PBMCs. Deeply sampled blood TCRbeta repertoires from subjects exposed to, actively infected with, or recovered from COVID-19 were included in the dataset. A freely available public database, intended as a resource for researchers studying the immune response to SARS-CoV-2, is where the repertoires were released. The samples were drawn from the first 160 participants of the ongoing ImmuneRACE study and from 950 to 1,500 subjects provided by 6 global collaborators. The sample metadata nearly always contained a de-identified subject ID, COVID-19 status, age in years and sex. Where available, HLA class I and class II types were obtained from metadata supplied by the sample provider rather than from assay-based typing.

Here is what the overall study found, with its caveats: The amount of clinical and demographic metadata varied by source and participant and was provided uncurated.

For this clone: Its antigen is still unknown. Nothing much larger sits one base from this clone, and base qualities are not available.

The collaborating institutions used their own protocols to collect whole blood in K2EDTA tubes. Collaborator samples were shipped for TCRbeta analysis as frozen whole blood, isolated PBMCs, or DNA extracted from either sample type. TCRbeta CDR3 regions were amplified from genomic DNA using the immunoSEQ Assay, a bias-controlled multiplex PCR. Processing in the source paper ran as follows. The number of nucleated cells in each sample was estimated by amplification of reference gene primers within the assay. To quantify the absolute abundance of each unique TCRbeta CDR3 rearrangement, sequence reads were collapsed and filtered. For each sample, productive Simpson clonality was calculated as the square root of Simpson's diversity index over productive rearrangements. The clones in this table, taken by TCRdb from immuneACCESS, are in-frame only. Not every clone is retained; where verified, under half of the shortfall comes from an unresolved V gene, and the cause of the rest is unknown. Clone size and the V and J calls come from that table; the DNA yielded D and trimming. A total of approximately 31,000 clones appear in this sample, approximately 93% of them only once. The ten largest clonotypes hold approximately 4% of the sample.

Specimen: peripheral blood. This clonotype originated in a man aged 55-75 years with acute or convalescent COVID-19.

The base sequence is TGTGCCAGCTCACCCCGGGACTTCGGCACAGATACGCAGTATTTT. This sequence encodes CASSPRDFGTDTQYF. The chain couples TRBV18 to TRBJ2-3; the D gene is perhaps TRBD2, from 6 matching bases. The germline V gene supplies CDR1 KGHSH and CDR2 LQKENI. From the cysteine up to the phenylalanine, the CDR3 has a length of 15 residues. The kept DNA is CDR3 alone, 45 bases in frame from the first base. Trimming removed 3 bases from V and 1 base from J, leaving 11 bases between the germline ends.